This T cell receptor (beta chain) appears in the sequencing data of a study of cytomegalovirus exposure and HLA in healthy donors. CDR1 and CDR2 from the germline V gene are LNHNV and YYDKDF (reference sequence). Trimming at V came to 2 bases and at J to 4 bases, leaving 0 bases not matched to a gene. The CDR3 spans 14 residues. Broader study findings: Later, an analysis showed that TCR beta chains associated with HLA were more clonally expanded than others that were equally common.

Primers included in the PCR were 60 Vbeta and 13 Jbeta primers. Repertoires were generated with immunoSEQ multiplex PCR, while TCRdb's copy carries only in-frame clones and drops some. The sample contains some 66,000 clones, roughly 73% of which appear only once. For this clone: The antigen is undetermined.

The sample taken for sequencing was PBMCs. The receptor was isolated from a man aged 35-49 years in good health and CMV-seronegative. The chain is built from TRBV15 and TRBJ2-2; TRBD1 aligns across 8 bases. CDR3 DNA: TGTGCCACCAGCAGAACAGGGGGCACCGGGGAGCTGTTTTTT. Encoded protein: CATSRTGGTGELFF. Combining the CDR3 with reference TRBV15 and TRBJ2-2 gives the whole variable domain DAMVIQNPRYQVTQFGKPVTLSCSQTLNHNVMYWYQQKSSQAPKLLFHYYDKDFNNEADTPDNFQSRRPNTSFCFLDIRSPGLGDTAMYLCATSRTGGTGELFFGEGSRLTVL.